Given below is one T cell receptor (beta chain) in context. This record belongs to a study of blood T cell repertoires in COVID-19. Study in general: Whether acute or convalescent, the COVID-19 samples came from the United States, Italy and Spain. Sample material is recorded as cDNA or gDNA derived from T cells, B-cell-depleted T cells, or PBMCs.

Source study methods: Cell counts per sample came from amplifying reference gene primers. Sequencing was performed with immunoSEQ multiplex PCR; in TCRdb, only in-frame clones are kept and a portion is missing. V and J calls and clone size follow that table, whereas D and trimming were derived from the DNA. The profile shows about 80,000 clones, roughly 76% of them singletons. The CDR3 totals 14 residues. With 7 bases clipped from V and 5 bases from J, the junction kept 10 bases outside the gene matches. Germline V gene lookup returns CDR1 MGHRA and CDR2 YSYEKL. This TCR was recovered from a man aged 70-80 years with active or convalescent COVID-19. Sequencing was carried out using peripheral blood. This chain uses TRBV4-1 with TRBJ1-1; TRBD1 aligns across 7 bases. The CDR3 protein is CASTLKGAGTEAFF. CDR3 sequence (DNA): TGCGCCAGCACCCTGAAGGGGGCTGGAACTGAAGCTTTCTTT.